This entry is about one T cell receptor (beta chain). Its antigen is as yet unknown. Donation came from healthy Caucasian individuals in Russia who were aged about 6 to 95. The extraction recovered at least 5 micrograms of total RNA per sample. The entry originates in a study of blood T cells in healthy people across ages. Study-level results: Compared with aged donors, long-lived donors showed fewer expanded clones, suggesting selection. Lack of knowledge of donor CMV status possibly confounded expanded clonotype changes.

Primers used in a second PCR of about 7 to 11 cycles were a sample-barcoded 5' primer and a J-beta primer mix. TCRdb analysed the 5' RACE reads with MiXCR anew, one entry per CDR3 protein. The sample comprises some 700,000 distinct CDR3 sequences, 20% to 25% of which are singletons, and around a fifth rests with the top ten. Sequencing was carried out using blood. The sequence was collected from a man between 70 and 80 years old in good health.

CDR3: CASSLHSSGNTIYF. In DNA, the CDR3 is TGTGCCAGCAGTTTACACAGCTCTGGAAACACCATATATTTT. The chain links TRBV12-3 or TRBV12-4 to TRBJ1-3; D gene uncertain. V lost 2 bases and J lost 0, with 5 bases in between. This CDR3 has 14 residues.